This entry lists 11 T cell receptor beta chains sequenced from one sample in a study of T-cell memory formation after mild COVID-19. TCRdb ran MiXCR on the 5' RACE reads and lists one entry per CDR3 protein. The data show some 130,000 distinct CDR3 sequences, 16% seen once. Sequenced material: PBMCs or a T cell subset sorted from them (not recorded which). The receptors stem from an adult woman who had mild COVID-19 (a few samples of this study predate the infection). Cell type and time point are not known.

This chain links TRBV20-1 with TRBJ2-7; D uncertain. This CDR3 is 13 amino acids long. Germline CDR1 is DFQATT and CDR2 is SNEGSKA (reference sequence). This CDR3 reads CSPIVRSPYEQYF. The CDR3, as DNA: TGCAGCCCCATAGTCCGTTCTCCCTACGAGCAGTACTTC.

The rearrangement links TRBV9 to TRBJ2-1; weak D call: TRBD1 (7 bases). The length of the CDR3 is 14 residues. The germline V gene encodes CDR1 SGDLS and CDR2 YYNGEE. The V end lost 3 bases, the J end lost 8 bases, and 15 bases lay between the germline ends. CDR3 residues: CASSEQGGRDEQFF. The DNA of the CDR3 is TGTGCCAGCAGCGAGCAGGGGGGTCGGGATGAGCAGTTCTTC.

The V gene is TRBV12-3 or TRBV12-4, the J gene TRBJ2-7, with D possibly being TRBD1 (6 bases). V lost 7 bases, J lost 0 bases, and 19 bases lay in between. This CDR3 has 16 amino acids. In nucleotides, the CDR3 is TGTGCCAGCACCCCCAATCCCCAGGGGCACTCCTACGAGCAGTACTTC. This translates into CASTPNPQGHSYEQYF.

V gene TRBV28 combines with J gene TRBJ2-3; 9 bases map to TRBD2. CDR1 is MDHEN, CDR2 SYDVKM, per germline. This CDR3 spans 15 amino acids. V was pared by 5 bases and J by 5 bases, with 8 bases of the junction left unmatched. CDR3 DNA: TGTGCCAGCAGTGCGTGGCGGGAGGGGCAAGATACGCAGTATTTT. Protein: CASSAWREGQDTQYF.

The chain joins TRBV7-9 to TRBJ2-1, with 7 bases lining up with TRBD2. Trimming cost V 8 bases and J 3 bases; bases outside gene matches: 7. The CDR3 totals 14 residues. The germline V gene has CDR1 SEHNR and CDR2 FQNEAQ (reference sequence). This chain's CDR3 is CASGGGGYYNEQFF. DNA for the CDR3: TGTGCCAGCGGGGGGGGAGGGTACTACAATGAGCAGTTCTTC.

This clonotype was seen repeatedly, ten times or more. The rearrangement uses TRBV5-5 and TRBJ2-7, with 7 nucleotides matching TRBD1. The V gene's germline CDR1 is SGHKS and CDR2 YYEKEE (reference sequence). CDR3 length: 15 residues. Trimming removed 5 bases from V and 0 bases from J; junction bases left unmatched: 8. DNA for the CDR3: TGTGCCAGCAGTTCTAGGGGGCCTATCTCCTACGAGCAGTACTTC. It specifies CASSSRGPISYEQYF.

The rearrangement links TRBV10-3 to TRBJ2-1; 11 bases agree with TRBD2. Germline CDR1 ENHRY, CDR2 SYGVKD. This CDR3 contains 15 residues. With 2 bases clipped from V and 8 bases from J, the junction kept 5 bases outside the gene matches. CDR3 amino acids: CAISELVAGGDEQFF. The DNA for the CDR3 is TGTGCCATCAGTGAGCTGGTAGCGGGGGGGGATGAGCAGTTCTTC.

This clonotype was observed a handful of times. The rearrangement joins TRBV3-1 to TRBJ2-6; 8 bases agree with TRBD1. The germline V gene has CDR1 LGHDT and CDR2 YNNKEL (reference sequence). Trimming removed 2 bases from V and 3 bases from J; junction bases left unmatched: 3. The CDR3 spans 16 residues. CDR3 residues: CASSQPGGFGANVLTF. CDR3 DNA sequence: TGTGCCAGCAGCCAACCAGGGGGCTTTGGGGCCAACGTCCTGACTTTC.

Turning to this clonotype: A junction boundary mismatches the germline segment, possibly from a read error. CDR3 bases: TGTGCCAGCAGCCAAGTAACGGGGGGGCCGTGGAATGAGCAGCTCTTC. This codes for CASSQVTGGPWNEQLF. The gene calls are TRBV14 and TRBJ2-1; 8 bases are a match to TRBD2. Germline assignment: CDR1 SGHDN and CDR2 FVKESK. CDR3 length: 16 residues.

This clonotype came up once. The rearrangement joins TRBV6-2 or TRBV6-3 to TRBJ2-1; the match to TRBD1 covers 10 bases. Losses at the gene ends were 5 bases for V and 10 bases for J; bases not matched to a gene: 11. Germline V CDR1 and CDR2: MNHEY, SVGEGT. The CDR3 covers 15 residues. The CDR3 is CASSTGQGPQVEQFF. The DNA for the CDR3 is TGTGCCAGCAGTACGGGACAGGGGCCGCAAGTGGAGCAGTTCTTC.

The rearrangement links TRBV30 to TRBJ1-5; D is possibly TRBD1 (5 bases). The CDR3 extends over 14 amino acids. The germline V gene encodes CDR1 GTSNPN and CDR2 SVGIG (reference sequence). V dropped 3 bases and J dropped 4 bases, with 13 bases sitting between them. CDR3 sequence: CAWSLGTDNQPQHF. CDR3 bases: TGTGCCTGGAGCCTCGGGACCGATAATCAGCCCCAGCATTTT.